Listed below are T cell receptor beta chains from one sample, sequenced in a study of control samples from healthy donors and cancer patients. Repertoires were generated with immunoSEQ multiplex PCR, while TCRdb's copy carries only in-frame clones and drops some. The sample has 150,000 to 200,000 clones, around 91% seen once. The sample consisted of blood. These receptors were collected from a woman younger than 45 in good health. CDR3s include the opening cysteine and the closing phenylalanine or tryptophan. The D gene is left open where the match is weak. Some rows have no size entry. The others give once, few or many, or a class for an expanded clone.

clone_size: .; j_call: TRBJ1-5; d_call: .; v_call: TRBV19; cdr3_aa: CASSHQDGGNQPQHF; cdr3_nt: TGTGCCAGTAGCCACCAAGACGGGGGCAATCAGCCCCAGCATTTT
clone_size: .; j_call: TRBJ1-3; d_call: TRBD1; v_call: TRBV10-1; cdr3_aa: CASSQRDSGSGNTIYF; cdr3_nt: TGCGCCAGCAGCCAACGGGACAGTGGCTCTGGAAACACCATATATTTT
clone_size: .; j_call: TRBJ1-1; d_call: .; v_call: TRBV6-2/TRBV6-3; cdr3_aa: CASSHGTEAFF; cdr3_nt: TGTGCCAGCAGCCACGGAACTGAAGCTTTCTTT
clone_size: .; j_call: TRBJ1-5; d_call: .; v_call: TRBV19; cdr3_aa: CASSIGYNQPQHF; cdr3_nt: TGTGCCAGTAGTATTGGGTACAATCAGCCCCAGCATTTT
clone_size: .; j_call: TRBJ2-6; d_call: .; v_call: TRBV6-4; cdr3_aa: CASSEEPSGANVLTF; cdr3_nt: TGTGCCAGCAGTGAGGAACCCTCTGGGGCCAACGTCCTGACTTTC
clone_size: .; j_call: TRBJ1-2; d_call: .; v_call: TRBV7-9; cdr3_aa: CASSTGQSNNYGYTF; cdr3_nt: TGTGCCAGCAGCACTGGACAGAGTAATAACTATGGCTACACCTTC
clone_size: .; j_call: TRBJ1-2; d_call: .; v_call: TRBV3-1/TRBV3-2; cdr3_aa: CASSQNRVTYGYTF; cdr3_nt: TGTGCCAGCAGCCAAAACAGGGTTACCTATGGCTACACCTTC
clone_size: .; j_call: TRBJ2-2; d_call: .; v_call: TRBV6-4; cdr3_aa: CASSGSEGTGELFF; cdr3_nt: TGTGCCAGCAGTGGATCGGAGGGAACCGGGGAGCTGTTTTTT
clone_size: .; j_call: TRBJ1-1; d_call: TRBD1; v_call: TRBV5-8; cdr3_aa: CASSVRQGPLNTEAFF; cdr3_nt: TGTGCCAGCAGCGTGAGACAGGGTCCCTTGAACACTGAAGCTTTCTTT
clone_size: .; j_call: TRBJ2-5; d_call: .; v_call: TRBV3-1/TRBV3-2; cdr3_aa: CASSRGGGGETQYF; cdr3_nt: TGTGCCAGCAGCCGGGGGGGCGGAGGGGAGACCCAGTACTTC
clone_size: once; j_call: TRBJ1-5; d_call: .; v_call: TRBV4-3; cdr3_aa: CASSQDRRNQPQHF; cdr3_nt: TGCGCCAGCAGCCAAGATCGGCGCAATCAGCCCCAGCATTTT
clone_size: .; j_call: TRBJ1-1; d_call: .; v_call: TRBV7-3; cdr3_aa: CASSLGRTGNTEAFF; cdr3_nt: TGTGCCAGCAGCCTAGGTCGAACAGGGAACACTGAAGCTTTCTTT
clone_size: .; j_call: TRBJ1-1; d_call: .; v_call: TRBV30; cdr3_aa: CAWTGQNTEAFF; cdr3_nt: TGTGCCTGGACCGGGCAGAACACTGAAGCTTTCTTT
clone_size: .; j_call: TRBJ1-5; d_call: TRBD1; v_call: TRBV15; cdr3_aa: CATSRTGGGEQPQHF; cdr3_nt: TGTGCCACCAGCAGGACAGGGGGTGGGGAACAGCCCCAGCATTTT
clone_size: .; j_call: TRBJ1-6; d_call: .; v_call: TRBV5-1; cdr3_aa: CASSLLLGRRNSPLHF; cdr3_nt: TGCGCCAGCAGCTTGTTATTGGGGCGCAGGAATTCACCCCTCCACTTT
clone_size: .; j_call: TRBJ2-1; d_call: TRBD2; v_call: TRBV7-2; cdr3_aa: CASSYPGTSGNEQFF; cdr3_nt: TGTGCCAGCAGCTACCCCGGGACTAGCGGAAATGAGCAGTTCTTC
clone_size: .; j_call: TRBJ1-1; d_call: .; v_call: TRBV4-2; cdr3_aa: CASSQDFQNTEAFF; cdr3_nt: TGTGCCAGCAGCCAAGATTTCCAGAACACTGAAGCTTTCTTT
clone_size: .; j_call: TRBJ2-3; d_call: TRBD2; v_call: TRBV6-1; cdr3_aa: CASSEGTSGGADTQYF; cdr3_nt: TGTGCCAGCAGTGAAGGCACTAGCGGGGGGGCAGATACGCAGTATTTT
clone_size: .; j_call: TRBJ2-1; d_call: TRBD2; v_call: TRBV5-5; cdr3_aa: CASSWLAGGPNEQFF; cdr3_nt: TGTGCCAGCAGCTGGCTAGCGGGGGGGCCCAATGAGCAGTTCTTC
clone_size: .; j_call: TRBJ2-7; d_call: TRBD2; v_call: TRBV6-6; cdr3_aa: CASSPTSGSYEQYF; cdr3_nt: TGTGCCAGCAGTCCTACTAGCGGGAGTTACGAGCAGTACTTC
clone_size: .; j_call: TRBJ2-2; d_call: .; v_call: TRBV27; cdr3_aa: CASSHSSTGELFF; cdr3_nt: TGTGCCAGCAGTCACTCTAGCACCGGGGAGCTGTTTTTT
clone_size: .; j_call: TRBJ2-1; d_call: TRBD2; v_call: TRBV6-1; cdr3_aa: CASSESSGGANEQFF; cdr3_nt: TGTGCCAGCAGTGAATCTAGCGGGGGGGCTAATGAGCAGTTCTTC
clone_size: .; j_call: TRBJ1-5; d_call: .; v_call: TRBV27; cdr3_aa: CASSLSGTNQPQHF; cdr3_nt: TGTGCCAGCAGTTTATCAGGGACCAATCAGCCCCAGCATTTT
clone_size: .; j_call: TRBJ2-1; d_call: .; v_call: TRBV20-1; cdr3_aa: CSASPANNEQFF; cdr3_nt: TGCAGTGCTAGTCCGGCAAACAATGAGCAGTTCTTC
clone_size: .; j_call: TRBJ1-6; d_call: TRBD1; v_call: TRBV6-4; cdr3_aa: CASSETGNNSPLHF; cdr3_nt: TGTGCCAGCAGCGAGACAGGGAATAATTCACCCCTCCACTTT
clone_size: .; j_call: TRBJ2-7; d_call: TRBD1; v_call: TRBV11-3; cdr3_aa: CASSSRQGVGEQYF; cdr3_nt: TGTGCCAGCAGCTCCCGACAGGGGGTGGGTGAGCAGTACTTC
clone_size: .; j_call: TRBJ1-3; d_call: .; v_call: TRBV19; cdr3_aa: CASSIARDSGNTIYF; cdr3_nt: TGTGCCAGTAGTATAGCCCGGGATTCTGGAAACACCATATATTTT
clone_size: .; j_call: TRBJ2-7; d_call: .; v_call: TRBV28; cdr3_aa: CASSSDSYEQYF; cdr3_nt: TGTGCCAGCAGCTCTGACTCCTACGAGCAGTACTTC
clone_size: .; j_call: TRBJ2-3; d_call: .; v_call: TRBV2; cdr3_aa: CASSGRDTQYF; cdr3_nt: TGTGCCAGCAGTGGGCGAGATACGCAGTATTTT
clone_size: .; j_call: TRBJ2-1; d_call: TRBD2; v_call: TRBV4-1; cdr3_aa: CASSQGLAGGYNEQFF; cdr3_nt: TGCGCCAGCAGCCAGGGACTAGCGGGGGGATACAATGAGCAGTTCTTC
clone_size: .; j_call: TRBJ2-3; d_call: TRBD2; v_call: TRBV19; cdr3_aa: CATGAGGGTDTQYF; cdr3_nt: TGTGCCACCGGAGCGGGGGGAGGGACAGATACGCAGTATTTT
clone_size: .; j_call: TRBJ2-1; d_call: TRBD2; v_call: TRBV18; cdr3_aa: CASSASSGYSNEQFF; cdr3_nt: TGTGCCAGCTCGGCCTCTAGCGGGTACTCCAATGAGCAGTTCTTC
clone_size: .; j_call: TRBJ2-5; d_call: TRBD1; v_call: TRBV25-1; cdr3_aa: CASSEYRGPEETQYF; cdr3_nt: TGTGCCAGCAGTGAATATAGGGGGCCCGAAGAGACCCAGTACTTC
clone_size: .; j_call: TRBJ2-5; d_call: .; v_call: TRBV12-3/TRBV12-4; cdr3_aa: CASSSANQETQYF; cdr3_nt: TGTGCCAGCAGTTCGGCCAACCAAGAGACCCAGTACTTC
clone_size: .; j_call: TRBJ1-3; d_call: .; v_call: TRBV6-5; cdr3_aa: CASSDPGTTGNTIYF; cdr3_nt: TGTGCCAGCAGCGACCCCGGGACAACTGGAAACACCATATATTTT
clone_size: .; j_call: TRBJ2-3; d_call: .; v_call: TRBV6-1; cdr3_aa: CASSERGLTDTQYF; cdr3_nt: TGTGCCAGCAGTGAGCGGGGGCTCACAGATACGCAGTATTTT
clone_size: .; j_call: TRBJ1-5; d_call: TRBD1; v_call: TRBV7-9; cdr3_aa: CASSPGGEGNQPQHF; cdr3_nt: TGTGCCAGCAGCCCAGGGGGCGAAGGCAATCAGCCCCAGCATTTT
clone_size: .; j_call: TRBJ2-7; d_call: .; v_call: TRBV6-5; cdr3_aa: CASSYRTSSEQYF; cdr3_nt: TGTGCCAGCAGTTACCGAACTAGCTCCGAGCAGTACTTC
clone_size: .; j_call: TRBJ1-2; d_call: .; v_call: TRBV12-3/TRBV12-4; cdr3_aa: CASSFRTAYGYTF; cdr3_nt: TGTGCCAGCAGTTTTCGGACCGCCTATGGCTACACCTTC
clone_size: .; j_call: TRBJ2-1; d_call: .; v_call: TRBV4-2; cdr3_aa: CASSQSRSSYNEQFF; cdr3_nt: TGTGCCAGCAGCCAGTCCAGGTCCTCCTACAATGAGCAGTTCTTC
clone_size: .; j_call: TRBJ2-1; d_call: TRBD2; v_call: TRBV19; cdr3_aa: CASSSGRASNEQFF; cdr3_nt: TGTGCCAGTAGTAGCGGGAGGGCCTCCAATGAGCAGTTCTTC
clone_size: .; j_call: TRBJ2-7; d_call: TRBD1; v_call: TRBV30; cdr3_aa: CAWGQDSYEQYF; cdr3_nt: TGTGCCTGGGGACAGGACTCCTACGAGCAGTACTTC
clone_size: .; j_call: TRBJ1-4; d_call: .; v_call: TRBV27; cdr3_aa: CASSSRSGNEKLFF; cdr3_nt: TGTGCCAGCAGTTCCCGTAGTGGTAATGAAAAACTGTTTTTT
clone_size: .; j_call: TRBJ1-6; d_call: TRBD1; v_call: TRBV28; cdr3_aa: CAIRTGGNSPLHF; cdr3_nt: TGTGCCATCCGGACAGGGGGTAATTCACCCCTCCACTTT
clone_size: .; j_call: TRBJ1-1; d_call: TRBD1; v_call: TRBV29-1; cdr3_aa: CSVEGQGGRTEAFF; cdr3_nt: TGCAGCGTTGAGGGACAGGGGGGGAGGACTGAAGCTTTCTTT
clone_size: .; j_call: TRBJ2-2; d_call: TRBD2; v_call: TRBV6-5; cdr3_aa: CASRSGGANTGELFF; cdr3_nt: TGTGCCAGCAGAAGCGGGGGAGCGAACACCGGGGAGCTGTTTTTT